This T cell receptor beta chain originates from a study of cytomegalovirus exposure and HLA in healthy donors. About the study: Among several hundred genotyped donors, more than 65% fell in the Caucasian-associated ancestry cluster.

In the PCR, 60 Vbeta and 13 Jbeta primers were used. Method: immunoSEQ multiplex PCR; TCRdb's copy keeps in-frame clones and lacks some. The sample lists around 100,000 clones; 79% were seen once. Study conclusions and caveats: Cytomegalovirus status was reportedly diagnosed by the classifier with high specificity and sensitivity.

CDR1 is SEHNR and CDR2 is FQNEAQ in the germline V gene (reference sequence). V was clipped by 5 bases and J by 5 bases; unmatched bases: 2. The CDR3 runs to 12 residues. As to this clone: Its antigen is unknown.

Material for sequencing was PBMCs. This TCR was sampled from a woman between 35 and 50 years old in good health and CMV-seronegative. The chain joins TRBV7-9 to TRBJ2-7; 8 bases fit TRBD1. The CDR3: CASSETGDEQYF. CDR3 DNA: TGTGCCAGCAGCGAGACAGGGGACGAGCAGTACTTC.